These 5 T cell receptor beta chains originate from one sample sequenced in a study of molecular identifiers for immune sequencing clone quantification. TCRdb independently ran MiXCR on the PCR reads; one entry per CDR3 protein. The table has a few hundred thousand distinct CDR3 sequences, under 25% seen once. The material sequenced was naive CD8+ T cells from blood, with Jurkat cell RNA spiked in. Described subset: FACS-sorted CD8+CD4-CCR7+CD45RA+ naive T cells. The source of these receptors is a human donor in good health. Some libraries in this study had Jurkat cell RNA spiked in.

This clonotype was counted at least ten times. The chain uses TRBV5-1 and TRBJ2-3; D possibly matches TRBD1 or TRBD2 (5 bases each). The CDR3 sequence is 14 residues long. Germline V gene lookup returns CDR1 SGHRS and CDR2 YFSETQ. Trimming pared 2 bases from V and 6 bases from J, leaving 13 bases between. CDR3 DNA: TGCGCCAGCAGCTTTTTTGGGGGAACTGATACGCAGTATTTT. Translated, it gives CASSFFGGTDTQYF.

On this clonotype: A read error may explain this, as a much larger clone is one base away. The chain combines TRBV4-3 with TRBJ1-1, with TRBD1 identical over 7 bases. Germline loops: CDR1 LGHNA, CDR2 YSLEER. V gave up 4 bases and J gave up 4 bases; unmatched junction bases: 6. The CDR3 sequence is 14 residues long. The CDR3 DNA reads TGCGCCAGCAGCCGAGGTCCAGGGGGCACTGAAGCTTTCTTT. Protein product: CASSRGPGGTEAFF.

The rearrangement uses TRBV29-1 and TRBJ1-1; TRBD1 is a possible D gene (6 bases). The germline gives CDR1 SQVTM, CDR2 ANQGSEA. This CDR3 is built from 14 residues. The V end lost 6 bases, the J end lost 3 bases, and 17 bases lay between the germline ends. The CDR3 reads CSVEGPGADTEAFF. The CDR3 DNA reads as TGCAGCGTCGAGGGGCCAGGGGCGGACACTGAAGCTTTCTTT.

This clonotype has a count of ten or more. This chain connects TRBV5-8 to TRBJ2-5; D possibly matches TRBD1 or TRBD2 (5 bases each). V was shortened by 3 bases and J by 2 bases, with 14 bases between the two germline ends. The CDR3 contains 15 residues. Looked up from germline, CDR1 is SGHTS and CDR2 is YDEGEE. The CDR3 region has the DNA TGTGCCAGCAGCTGGGGGACGTTATCACAAGAGACCCAGTACTTC. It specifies CASSWGTLSQETQYF. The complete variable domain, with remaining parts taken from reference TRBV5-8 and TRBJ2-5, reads EAGVTQSPTHLIKTRGQQATLRCSPISGHTSVYWYQQALGLGLQFLLWYDEGEERNRGNFPPRFSGRQFPNYSSELNVNALELEDSALYLCASSWGTLSQETQYFGPGTRLLVL.

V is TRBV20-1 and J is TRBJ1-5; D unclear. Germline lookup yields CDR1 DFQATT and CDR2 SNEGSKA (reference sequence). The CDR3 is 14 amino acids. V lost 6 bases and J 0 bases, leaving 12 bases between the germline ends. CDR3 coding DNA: TGCAGTGCGTACGACGGTGATAGCAATCAGCCCCAGCATTTT. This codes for CSAYDGDSNQPQHF.